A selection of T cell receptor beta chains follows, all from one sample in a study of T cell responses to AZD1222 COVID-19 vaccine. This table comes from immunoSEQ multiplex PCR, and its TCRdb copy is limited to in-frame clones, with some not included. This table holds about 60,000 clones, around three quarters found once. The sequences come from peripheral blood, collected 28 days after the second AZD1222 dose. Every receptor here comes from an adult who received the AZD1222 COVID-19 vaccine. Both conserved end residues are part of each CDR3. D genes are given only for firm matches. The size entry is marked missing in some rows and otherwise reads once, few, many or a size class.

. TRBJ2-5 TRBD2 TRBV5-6 CASSRGLAGGGRQYF TGTGCCAGCAGCCGAGGACTAGCGGGGGGCGGTCGACAGTACTTC
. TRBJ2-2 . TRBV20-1 CSARVTGELFF TGCAGTGCTAGGGTCACCGGGGAGCTGTTTTTT
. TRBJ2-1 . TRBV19 CASSMGPQGGAEQFF TGTGCCAGTAGTATGGGCCCCCAGGGGGGGGCTGAGCAGTTCTTC
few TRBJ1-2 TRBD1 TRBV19 CASSIGGQGPGYTF TGTGCCAGTAGTATTGGGGGACAGGGGCCTGGCTACACCTTC
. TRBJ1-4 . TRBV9 CASSARDEKLFF TGTGCCAGCAGCGCTCGCGATGAAAAACTGTTTTTT
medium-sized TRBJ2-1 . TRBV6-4 CASSDSESNEQFF TGTGCCAGCAGTGACTCAGAATCCAATGAGCAGTTCTTC
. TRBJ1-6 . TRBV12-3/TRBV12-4 CASAPRGNSPLHF TGTGCCAGCGCCCCCAGGGGTAATTCACCCCTCCACTTT
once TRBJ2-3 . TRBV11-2 CASSLGRGPDTQYF TGTGCCAGCAGCTTAGGGCGGGGGCCAGATACGCAGTATTTT
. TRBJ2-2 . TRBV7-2 CASSPRGTGELFF TGTGCCAGCAGTCCTAGGGGTACCGGGGAGCTGTTTTTT
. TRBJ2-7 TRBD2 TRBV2 CASAGGEYEQYF TGTGCCAGCGCCGGGGGGGAATACGAGCAGTACTTC
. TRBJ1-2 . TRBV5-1 CASSLLDVSAGYTF TGCGCCAGCAGCTTGCTCGACGTGTCGGCTGGCTACACCTTC
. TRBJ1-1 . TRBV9 CASSVAPVANTEAFF TGTGCCAGCAGCGTAGCCCCAGTGGCGAACACTGAAGCTTTCTTT
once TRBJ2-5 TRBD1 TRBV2 CASRDRDQTPGTQYF TGTGCCAGCAGAGACAGGGATCAAACTCCGGGGACCCAGTACTTC
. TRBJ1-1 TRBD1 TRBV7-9 CASSGTGGLAFF TGTGCCAGCAGCGGGACAGGGGGGTTAGCTTTCTTT
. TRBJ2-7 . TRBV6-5 CASSQLLTGNEQYF TGTGCCAGCAGTCAACTCCTCACAGGGAACGAGCAGTACTTC
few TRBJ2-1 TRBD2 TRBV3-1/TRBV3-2 CASSQLGGGASEQFF TGTGCCAGCAGCCAATTGGGCGGGGGGGCTAGTGAGCAGTTCTTC
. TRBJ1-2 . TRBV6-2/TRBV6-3 CASSYNSRYGYTF TGTGCCAGCAGTTACAACAGCCGCTATGGCTACACCTTC
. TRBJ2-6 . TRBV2 CASRVDQSGANVLTF TGTGCCAGCAGGGTGGACCAAAGTGGGGCCAACGTCCTGACTTTC